The 25 T cell receptor beta chains presented below share a single source sample, sequenced in a study of cytomegalovirus exposure and HLA in healthy donors. Primers: 60 Vbeta forward and 13 Jbeta reverse. The data were produced by immunoSEQ multiplex PCR, yet TCRdb's version contains in-frame clones alone and is incomplete. The table has 150,000 to 200,000 clones, under 70% seen once; the top ten hold about 9.4%. Material: PBMCs. Every receptor here comes from a man aged 25 to 45 in good health and CMV-seropositive.

This chain uses TRBV27 with TRBJ2-1; D perhaps matches TRBD1 (5 bases). This CDR3 region has 13 residues. V lost 6 bases to trimming and J lost 8 bases, with 14 bases between them. Germline CDR1 reads MNHEY; CDR2 reads SMNVEV (reference sequence). The DNA for the CDR3 is TGTGCCAGCAGCCGCAGGGCAGTCGATGAGCAGTTCTTC. Encoded protein: CASSRRAVDEQFF.

The V and J genes are TRBV10-1 and TRBJ1-2, with 7 nucleotides matching TRBD1. V shed 6 bases, J shed 8 bases, and the junction held 9 bases outside the gene matches. The V gene's germline CDR1 is WNHNN and CDR2 SYGVQD (reference sequence). The CDR3 runs 13 residues. The CDR3 reads CASSPSGGSGYTF. In DNA form, the CDR3 reads TGCGCCAGCAGCCCATCAGGGGGATCCGGCTACACCTTC.

This clone has just a few counts. The chain links TRBV7-2 to TRBJ2-5; 14 nucleotides agree with TRBD2. The CDR3 length is 19 residues. From germline, CDR1 is SGHTA and CDR2 FQGNSA. Trimming at V came to 1 base and at J to 2 bases, leaving 9 bases not matched to a gene. CDR3 nucleotides: TGTGCCAGCAGCTTAGGACTAGCGGGAGGGCCAAGGAGGCAAGAGACCCAGTACTTC. This encodes CASSLGLAGGPRRQETQYF.

This chain connects TRBV7-3 to TRBJ2-7; no clear D. Germline loops: CDR1 SGHTA, CDR2 FQGTGA. V was pared by 2 bases and J by 6 bases, with 14 bases between. This CDR3 contains 14 residues. CDR3 sequence: CASSLAGSVREQYF. The DNA for the CDR3 is TGTGCCAGCAGCTTAGCAGGAAGTGTACGCGAGCAGTACTTC.

The chain uses TRBV28 and TRBJ2-7; unclear D gene. Germline V gives CDR1 MDHEN, CDR2 SYDVKM. The CDR3 extends over 14 amino acids. Deletions cut 3 bases from V and 3 bases from J, with 12 bases between. As DNA, the CDR3 is TGTGCCAGCAGTTTTCGGTTGAAGCACTACGAGCAGTACTTC. This gives the protein CASSFRLKHYEQYF.

The rearrangement joins TRBV7-8 to TRBJ2-3; D not certain. The CDR3 consists of 13 residues. V was cut by 2 bases and J by 5 bases, with 8 bases left in between. Per the germline V gene, CDR1 is SGHVS and CDR2 is FQNEAQ. In DNA form, the CDR3 reads TGTGCCAGCAGCTTAAGTACTGTAGATACGCAGTATTTT. Protein sequence: CASSLSTVDTQYF.

This clone was observed a few times. The gene calls are TRBV7-3 and TRBJ1-2; 7 bases match TRBD1. This CDR3 is 16 amino acids long. Germline V gene sequence: CDR1 SGHTA, CDR2 FQGTGA. Trimming removed 2 bases from V and 4 bases from J; junction bases left unmatched: 10. CDR3 sequence: CASSLGSGGSGYGYTF. For the CDR3, the DNA is TGTGCCAGCAGCTTAGGGTCAGGGGGAAGCGGCTATGGCTACACCTTC.

This clone appeared once. The V and J genes are TRBV7-8 and TRBJ2-3, with 7 bases lining up with TRBD2. The junction had 3 bases not matched to a gene; V was cut back by 3 bases and J by 0 bases. The length of the CDR3 is 15 residues. CDR1 is SGHVS, CDR2 FQNEAQ, per germline. CDR3 coding DNA: TGTGCCAGCAGCTTGGATAGCGGGAGCACAGATACGCAGTATTTT. This gives the protein CASSLDSGSTDTQYF.

The chain uses TRBV9 and TRBJ1-3, with TRBD1 as a possible D gene (6 bases). The V end lost 6 bases, the J end lost 4 bases, and 14 bases lay between the germline ends. This CDR3 contains 14 residues. Germline CDR1 and CDR2: SGDLS and YYNGEE. CDR3 in DNA: TGTGCCAGCACCCTGGGGACATCGGGAAACACCATATATTTT. This encodes CASTLGTSGNTIYF. Using reference TRBV9 and TRBJ1-3 for the parts outside the CDR3, the full variable domain is DSGVTQTPKHLITATGQRVTLRCSPRSGDLSVYWYQQSLDQGLQFLIQYYNGEERAKGNILERFSAQQFPDLHSELNLSSLELGDSALYFCASTLGTSGNTIYFGEGSWLTVV.

This clone was counted between two and nine times. The chain carries TRBV10-3 and TRBJ2-6, with a tentative D call TRBD1 (6 bases). The CDR3 has 18 residues. Germline-derived CDR1 and CDR2 are ENHRY and SYGVKD. V shed 0 bases and J shed 0 bases, with 12 bases lying between them. This CDR3 reads CAISESGQLGSGANVLTF. As DNA, the CDR3 is TGTGCCATCAGTGAGTCCGGACAGCTGGGCTCTGGGGCCAACGTCCTGACTTTC.

This clone was picked up a small number of times. This sequence joins TRBV27 and TRBJ2-6; D call uncertain. The V gene lost 1 base and the J gene lost 1 base, with 11 bases spanning the gap. This CDR3 has 17 amino acids. Germline CDR1 and CDR2: MNHEY and SMNVEV (reference sequence). The CDR3 sequence: CASSLFGLESGANVLTF. In nucleotides, the CDR3 is TGTGCCAGCAGTTTATTTGGTCTGGAGTCTGGGGCCAACGTCCTGACTTTC.

This clone was counted between two and nine times. This chain's CDR3 is CASSQDSSVPHGYTF. CDR3 DNA: TGCGCCAGCAGCCAAGATTCGTCTGTTCCCCATGGCTACACCTTC. V usage is TRBV4-1 and J usage is TRBJ1-2; D gene ambiguous. V was pared by 0 bases and J by 6 bases, with 14 bases between. This CDR3 is built from 15 residues. Per the germline V gene, CDR1 is MGHRA and CDR2 is YSYEKL.

The J gene is TRBJ2-1, the V gene TRBV11-3; D is perhaps TRBD2 (6 bases). This CDR3 region has 16 residues. Trimming cost V 5 bases and J 7 bases, with 21 bases left between them. Germline V lookup: CDR1 SGHNT, CDR2 YENEEA. In DNA form, the CDR3 reads TGTGCCAGCAGCCTAGGCGGGACCATCCCCCGGAATGAGCAGTTCTTC. This gives the protein CASSLGGTIPRNEQFF. The full variable domain, with the rest looked up from reference TRBV11-3 and TRBJ2-1, is EAGVVQSPRYKIIEKKQPVAFWCNPISGHNTLYWYLQNLGQGPELLIRYENEEAVDDSQLPKDRFSAERLKGVDSTLKIQPAELGDSAVYLCASSLGGTIPRNEQFFGPGTRLTVL.

The V gene is TRBV2, the J gene TRBJ2-2, with 7 bases lining up with TRBD2. The CDR3 is 14 amino acids. V shed 8 bases and J 1 base; nucleotides not matched to a gene: 4. CDR1 and CDR2 from the germline V gene are SNHLY and FYNNEI. CDR3 region: CASALAVNTGELFF. For the CDR3, the DNA is TGTGCCAGCGCCCTAGCGGTGAACACCGGGGAGCTGTTTTTT.

V gene TRBV19 combines with J gene TRBJ2-3; weak D call: TRBD2 (6 bases). The V gene's germline CDR1 is LNHDA and CDR2 SQIVND (reference sequence). V shed 5 bases and J shed 2 bases, with 11 bases lying between them. CDR3 length: 14 residues. This CDR3 is CASSSSSVTDTQYF. CDR3 bases: TGTGCCAGTAGTTCGTCTAGCGTCACAGATACGCAGTATTTT. The variable domain in full, with the rest retrieved from reference TRBV19 and TRBJ2-3, is DGGITQSPKYLFRKEGQNVTLSCEQNLNHDAMYWYRQDPGQGLRLIYYSQIVNDFQKGDIAEGYSVSREKKESFPLTVTSAQKNPTAFYLCASSSSSVTDTQYFGPGTRLTVL.

V usage is TRBV11-2 and J usage is TRBJ2-3; 14 nucleotides agree with TRBD2. V lost 5 bases, J lost 7 bases, and 8 bases stayed unmatched. CDR1 and CDR2 (germline): SGHAT, FQNNGV. The CDR3 has 16 amino acids. Here the CDR3 DNA reads TGTGCCAGCAGCGCGGGACTAGCGGGAGTGGGGAATACGCAGTATTTT. This codes for CASSAGLAGVGNTQYF.

The chain recombines TRBV12-5 with TRBJ2-7; D uncertain. The V end lost 5 bases, the J end lost 0 bases, and 17 bases lay between the germline ends. The CDR3 is 16 amino acids. CDR1 LGHNT and CDR2 FRNRAP come from the germline V gene. This chain's CDR3 is CASGLGGGLRSYEQYF. The CDR3, as DNA: TGTGCTAGTGGTCTAGGTGGTGGGTTACGCTCCTACGAGCAGTACTTC. Complete variable domain (other parts from reference TRBV12-5 and TRBJ2-7): DARVTQTPRHKVTEMGQEVTMRCQPILGHNTVFWYRQTMMQGLELLAYFRNRAPLDDSGMPKDRFSAEMPDATLATLKIQPSEPRDSAVYFCASGLGGGLRSYEQYFGPGTRLTVT.

The rearrangement links TRBV9 to TRBJ2-1; D perhaps matches TRBD1 (6 bases). This CDR3 has 14 amino acids. V lost 2 bases, J lost 9 bases, and 15 bases lay in between. CDR1 is SGDLS, CDR2 YYNGEE, per germline. Here the CDR3 DNA reads TGTGCCAGCAGCGTGACAGGAGGTTCCCCTGAGCAGTTCTTC. This translates into CASSVTGGSPEQFF.

The V and J genes are TRBV7-2 and TRBJ2-6; D is possibly TRBD2 (6 bases). CDR1 and CDR2 from the germline V gene are SGHTA and FQGNSA. The CDR3 is 15 residues long. V was trimmed by 5 bases and J by 0 bases, leaving 8 bases between them. CDR3 residues: CASSPGVSGANVLTF. The CDR3 DNA reads TGTGCCAGCAGCCCGGGGGTCTCTGGGGCCAACGTCCTGACTTTC.

This clone has a handful of counts. The chain links TRBV11-3 to TRBJ2-2; tentatively, D is TRBD1 (6 bases). From germline, CDR1 is SGHNT and CDR2 YENEEA. The CDR3 runs 17 residues. Trimming shortened V by 2 bases and J by 6 bases, and 19 bases separated the two germline ends. CDR3 bases: TGTGCCAGCAGCTTATGGTCGCAGGGGTTTTCTTCCGGGGAGCTGTTTTTT. Its protein is CASSLWSQGFSSGELFF.

V gene TRBV19 combines with J gene TRBJ1-5, with a possible D match to TRBD1 (5 bases). Germline CDR1 and CDR2: LNHDA and SQIVND (reference sequence). Trimming removed 4 bases at V and 5 bases at J, with 21 bases between. The CDR3 is 17 residues long. The CDR3 spells CASSTGIGARFDQPQHF. The DNA of the CDR3 is TGTGCCAGTAGTACAGGGATCGGAGCTAGATTCGATCAGCCCCAGCATTTT.

The chain employs TRBV28 and TRBJ2-2, with 9 bases that match TRBD2. V shed 5 bases, J shed 5 bases, and the junction held 6 bases outside the gene matches. The CDR3 spans 15 residues. Germline values: CDR1 MDHEN, CDR2 SYDVKM. The CDR3 spells CASSIAGVSTGELFF. CDR3 nucleotides: TGTGCCAGCAGTATAGCGGGAGTATCGACCGGGGAGCTGTTTTTT.

The sample holds a few counts of this clone. This rearrangement joins TRBV27 to TRBJ2-2; unclear D gene. The CDR3 spans 14 residues. Germline CDR1 MNHEY, CDR2 SMNVEV (reference sequence). V lost 5 bases to trimming and J lost 0 bases, with 7 bases between them. CDR3 residues: CASSPSPNTGELFF. CDR3 DNA: TGTGCCAGCAGTCCTAGTCCGAACACCGGGGAGCTGTTTTTT.

The chain recombines TRBV5-4 with TRBJ2-1; TRBD2 agrees at 7 bases. The CDR3 loop spans 15 amino acids. Per the germline V gene, CDR1 is SGHNT and CDR2 is YYREEE (reference sequence). V gave up 3 bases and J gave up 2 bases; unmatched junction bases: 5. In DNA form, the CDR3 reads TGTGCCAGCAGCTCCCGAGGGACTACCTACAATGAGCAGTTCTTC. This gives the protein CASSSRGTTYNEQFF.

The chain recombines TRBV6-6 with TRBJ1-2; no definite D call. V lost 7 bases and J 0 bases, leaving 6 bases between the germline ends. CDR3 length: 12 residues. Germline lookup yields CDR1 MNHNY and CDR2 SVGAGI (reference sequence). CDR3 DNA sequence: TGTGCCAGCAACAGAGCTAACTATGGCTACACCTTC. Translating gives CASNRANYGYTF.